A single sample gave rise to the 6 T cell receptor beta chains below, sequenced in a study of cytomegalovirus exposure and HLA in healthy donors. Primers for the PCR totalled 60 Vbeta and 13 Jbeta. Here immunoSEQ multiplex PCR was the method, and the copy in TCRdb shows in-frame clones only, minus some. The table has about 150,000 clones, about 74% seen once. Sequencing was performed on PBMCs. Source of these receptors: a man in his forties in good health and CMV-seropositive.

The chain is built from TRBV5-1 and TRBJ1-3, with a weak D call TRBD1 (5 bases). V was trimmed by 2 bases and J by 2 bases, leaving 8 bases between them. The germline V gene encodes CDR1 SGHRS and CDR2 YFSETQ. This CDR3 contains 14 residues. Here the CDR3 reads CASSFGGAGNTIYF. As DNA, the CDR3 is TGCGCCAGCAGCTTTGGAGGGGCTGGAAACACCATATATTTT.

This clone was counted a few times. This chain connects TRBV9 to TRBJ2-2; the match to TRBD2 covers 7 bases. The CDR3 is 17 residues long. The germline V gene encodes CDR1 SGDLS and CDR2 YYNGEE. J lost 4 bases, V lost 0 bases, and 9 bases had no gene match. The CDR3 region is CASSVAGRERITGELFF. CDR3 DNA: TGTGCCAGCAGCGTAGCTGGGCGGGAGAGGATCACCGGGGAGCTGTTTTTT.

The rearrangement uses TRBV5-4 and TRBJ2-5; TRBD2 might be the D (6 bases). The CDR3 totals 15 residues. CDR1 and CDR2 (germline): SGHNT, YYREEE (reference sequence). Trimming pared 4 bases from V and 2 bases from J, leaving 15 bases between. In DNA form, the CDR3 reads TGTGCCAGCAGCCTGGGGCCGAGCGGGCAAGAGACCCAGTACTTC. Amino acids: CASSLGPSGQETQYF.

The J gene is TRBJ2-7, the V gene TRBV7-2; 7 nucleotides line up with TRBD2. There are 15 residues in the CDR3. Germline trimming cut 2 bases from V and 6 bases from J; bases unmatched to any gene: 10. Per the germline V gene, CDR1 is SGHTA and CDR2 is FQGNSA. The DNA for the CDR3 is TGTGCCAGCAGCTTACTAGCGGAAGGGATAGTCGAGCAGTACTTC. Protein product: CASSLLAEGIVEQYF. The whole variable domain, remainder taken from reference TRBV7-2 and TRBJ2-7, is GAGVSQSPSNKVTEKGKDVELRCDPISGHTALYWYRQSLGQGLEFLIYFQGNSAPDKSGLPSDRFSAERTGGSVSTLTIQRTQQEDSAVYLCASSLLAEGIVEQYFGPGTRLTVT.

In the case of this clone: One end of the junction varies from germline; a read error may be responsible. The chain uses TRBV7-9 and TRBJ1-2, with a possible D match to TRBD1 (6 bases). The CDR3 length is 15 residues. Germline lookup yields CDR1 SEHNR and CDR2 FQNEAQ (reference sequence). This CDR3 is CASSPPQGQAGGHTF. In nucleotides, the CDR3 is TGTGCCAGCAGCCCTCCCCAGGGGCAGGCGGGTGGCCACACCTTC. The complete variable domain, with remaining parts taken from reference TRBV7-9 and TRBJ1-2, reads DTGVSQNPRHKITKRGQNVTFRCDPISEHNRLYWYRQTLGQGPEFLTYFQNEAQLEKSRLLSDRFSAERPKGSFSTLEIQRTEQGDSAMYLCASSPPQGQAGGHTFGSGTRLTVV.

The CDR3 protein is CATSSQGLLSTGELFF. The CDR3, as DNA: TGTGCCACCAGCAGCCAGGGACTTCTTTCCACCGGGGAGCTGTTTTTT. The V and J genes are TRBV15 and TRBJ2-2, with a tentative D call TRBD2 (6 bases). The CDR3 runs 16 residues. Trimming shortened V by 3 bases and J by 4 bases, and 15 bases separated the two germline ends. The germline V gene encodes CDR1 LNHNV and CDR2 YYDKDF (reference sequence).